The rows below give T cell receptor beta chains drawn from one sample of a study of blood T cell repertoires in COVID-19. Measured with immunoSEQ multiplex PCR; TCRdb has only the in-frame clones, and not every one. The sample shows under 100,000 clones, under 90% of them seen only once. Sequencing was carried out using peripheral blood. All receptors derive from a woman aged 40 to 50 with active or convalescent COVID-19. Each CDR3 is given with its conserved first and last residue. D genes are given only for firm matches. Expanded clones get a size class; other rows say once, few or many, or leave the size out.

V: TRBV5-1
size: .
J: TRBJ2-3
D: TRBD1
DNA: TGCGCCAGCAGTATCCAGGGGGCCGCAGATACGCAGTATTTT
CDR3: CASSIQGAADTQYF

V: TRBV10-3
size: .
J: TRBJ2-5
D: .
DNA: TGTGCCATCAGTGAGGGACCTCAGGGGATGCCCCAAGAGACCCAGTACTTC
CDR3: CAISEGPQGMPQETQYF

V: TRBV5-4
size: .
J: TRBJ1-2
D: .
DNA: TGTGCCAGCAGCCCCAGGGAAAAAAACTATGGCTACACCTTC
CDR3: CASSPREKNYGYTF

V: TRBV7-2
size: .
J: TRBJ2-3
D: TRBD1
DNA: TGTGCCAGCAGCCCGAAGGGGACAGGGGGCACAGATACGCAGTATTTT
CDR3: CASSPKGTGGTDTQYF

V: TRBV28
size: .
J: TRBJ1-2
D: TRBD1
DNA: TGTGCCAGCAGCGGACAGGGGGCGTCTGGCTACACCTTC
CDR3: CASSGQGASGYTF

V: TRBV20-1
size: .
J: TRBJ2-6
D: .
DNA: TGCAGTGCTAGTCGGCAGGTCTCTGGGGCCAACGTCCTGACTTTC
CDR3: CSASRQVSGANVLTF

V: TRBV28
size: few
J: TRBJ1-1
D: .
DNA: TGTGCCAGCAGCACAAACAGGGAGACTTTCTTT
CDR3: CASSTNRETFF

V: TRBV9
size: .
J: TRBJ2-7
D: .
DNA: TGTGCCAGCAGCGTAGGCTACGACTACGAGCAGTACTTC
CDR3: CASSVGYDYEQYF

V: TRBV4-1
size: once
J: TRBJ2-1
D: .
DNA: TGCGCCAGCAGCCAACTGGACATTCTCTCCTACAATGAGCAGTTCTTC
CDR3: CASSQLDILSYNEQFF

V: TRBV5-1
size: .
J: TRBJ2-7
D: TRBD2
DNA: TGCGCCAGCAGCCCCCGCCTCACTTCAGCGGGAGGGGACTACGAGCAGTACTTC
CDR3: CASSPRLTSAGGDYEQYF

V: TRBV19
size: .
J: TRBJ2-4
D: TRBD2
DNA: TGTGCCAGTAGGGCCGTAGTGGGGGGGGACATTCAGTACTTC
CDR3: CASRAVVGGDIQYF

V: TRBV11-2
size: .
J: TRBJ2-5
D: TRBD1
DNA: TGTGCCAGCAGCTTATCAGGGACAGGGAGGACCCAGTACTTC
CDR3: CASSLSGTGRTQYF

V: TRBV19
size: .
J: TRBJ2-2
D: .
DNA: TGTGCCAGTAGAGAGTCAGGGTACACCGGGGAGCTGTTTTTT
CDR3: CASRESGYTGELFF

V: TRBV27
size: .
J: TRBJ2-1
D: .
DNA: TGTGCCAGCAGTTTACGCGGGACGAGCTCCTACAATGAGCAGTTCTTC
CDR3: CASSLRGTSSYNEQFF

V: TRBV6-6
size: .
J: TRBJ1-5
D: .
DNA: TGTGCCAGCAGTTACGGAGGCAATCAGCCCCAGCATTTT
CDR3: CASSYGGNQPQHF

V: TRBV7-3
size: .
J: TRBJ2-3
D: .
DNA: TGTGCCAGCAGTCCATCCCCAGGACAGCAAGCCGGAGATACGCAGTATTTT
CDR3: CASSPSPGQQAGDTQYF

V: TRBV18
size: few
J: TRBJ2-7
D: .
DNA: TGTGCCAGCTCACCCCCGAGTTACGAGCAGTACTTC
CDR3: CASSPPSYEQYF

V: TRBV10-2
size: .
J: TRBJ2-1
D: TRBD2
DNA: TGCGCCAGCAGTGATGAGGCTAGCGGGATGGACGAGCAGTTCTTC
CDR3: CASSDEASGMDEQFF

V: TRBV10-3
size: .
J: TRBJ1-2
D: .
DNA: TGTGCCATCAGTGAGTCGGACAGCTATGGCTACACCTTC
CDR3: CAISESDSYGYTF

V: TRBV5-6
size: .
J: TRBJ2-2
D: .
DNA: TGTGCCAGCAGCCCAGGGGTGGGCACCGGGGAGCTGTTTTTT
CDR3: CASSPGVGTGELFF

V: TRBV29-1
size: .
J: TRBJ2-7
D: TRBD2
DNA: TGCAGCGCCCGGACTAGCGGGGCCTCCTACGAGCAGTACTTC
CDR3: CSARTSGASYEQYF

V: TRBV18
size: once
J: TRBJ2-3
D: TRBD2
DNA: TGTGCCAGCTCACCCCTAAGCGGGAGTGGCACAGATACGCAGTATTTT
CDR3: CASSPLSGSGTDTQYF

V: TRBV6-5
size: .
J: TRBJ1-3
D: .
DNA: TGTGCCAGCAGTCCGGGGTATAGTTGGAACACCATATATTTT
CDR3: CASSPGYSWNTIYF